These 4 T cell receptor beta chains originate from one sample sequenced in a study of T cells in Graves' hyperthyroidism and ophthalmopathy. TCR beta CDR3 regions were amplified from RNA. First-round RT-PCR targeting the TCR CDR3 was performed with the HTBI primer set. MiXCR, applied by TCRdb to the multiplex PCR reads, yields one record per CDR3 protein. The table has around 480,000 distinct CDR3 sequences, roughly 14% seen once. Material: blood. The source is a woman under 30 with Graves' hyperthyroidism.

The J gene is TRBJ1-2, the V gene TRBV6-1, with a tentative D call TRBD1 (5 bases). This CDR3 is built from 12 residues. CDR1 MNHNS and CDR2 SASEGT come from the germline V gene. V was cut by 7 bases and J by 7 bases, with 13 bases left in between. The CDR3 DNA reads as TGTGCCAGCAACCGAAGTGGGGGTGGCTACACCTTC. It is translated as CASNRSGGGYTF.

This clonotype was recorded at least ten times. The gene calls are TRBV10-2 and TRBJ1-6; possible D gene TRBD1, 5 bases. The CDR3 extends over 13 amino acids. The V end was cut by 0 bases, the J end by 8 bases, with 5 bases between. Per the germline V gene, CDR1 is WSHSY and CDR2 is SAAADI. The CDR3 is CASSESGDSPLHF. CDR3 coding DNA: TGCGCCAGCAGTGAGTCGGGGGATTCACCCCTCCACTTT.

This clonotype was seen repeatedly, ten times or more. The J gene is TRBJ2-2, the V gene TRBV5-1; 7 bases agree with TRBD1. Germline trimming cut 3 bases from V and 4 bases from J; bases unmatched to any gene: 3. CDR1 is SGHRS and CDR2 is YFSETQ in the germline V gene. CDR3 length: 14 amino acids. CDR3 loop: CASSSRGSTGELFF. CDR3 nucleotides: TGCGCCAGCAGCTCCAGGGGGAGCACCGGGGAGCTGTTTTTT.

This clonotype was counted a few times. V usage is TRBV29-1 and J usage is TRBJ2-3; 9 bases fit TRBD1. This CDR3 contains 16 residues. After removal of 7 bases from V and 6 bases from J, the junction contained 17 bases not matched to a gene. Looked up from germline, CDR1 is SQVTM and CDR2 is ANQGSEA. The CDR3 DNA reads TGCAGCGCATTGCCAACCGGGACAGGGTATTCGGATACGCAGTATTTT. Amino acids: CSALPTGTGYSDTQYF.